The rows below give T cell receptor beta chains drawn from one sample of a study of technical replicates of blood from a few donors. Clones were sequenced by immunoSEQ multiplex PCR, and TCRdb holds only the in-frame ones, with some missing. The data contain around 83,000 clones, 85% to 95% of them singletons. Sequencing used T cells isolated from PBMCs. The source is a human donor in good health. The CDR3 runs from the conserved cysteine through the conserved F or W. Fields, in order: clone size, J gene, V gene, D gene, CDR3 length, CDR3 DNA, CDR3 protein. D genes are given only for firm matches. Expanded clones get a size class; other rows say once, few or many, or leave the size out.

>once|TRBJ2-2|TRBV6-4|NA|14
TGTGCCAGCAGTGGATCGGCAGGGTACGGGGAGCTGTTTTTT
CASSGSAGYGELFF
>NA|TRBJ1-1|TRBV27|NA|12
TGTGCCAGCAACCGGTGGGGGGGCGAAGCTTTCTTT
CASNRWGGEAFF
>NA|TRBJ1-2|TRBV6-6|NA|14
TGTGCCAGCAGCTCTGCCTATCTTGCCTATGGCTACACCTTC
CASSSAYLAYGYTF
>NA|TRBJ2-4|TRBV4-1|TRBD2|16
TGCGCCAGCAGCCAAGTAGCTAGCGGGGGGAAAAACATTCAGTACTTC
CASSQVASGGKNIQYF
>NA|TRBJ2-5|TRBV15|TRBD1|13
TGTGCCACTTCGACAGGGAACCAAGAGACCCAGTACTTC
CATSTGNQETQYF
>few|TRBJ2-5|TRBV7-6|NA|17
TGTGCCAGCAGCTTAGCCAGTTTGGGGGCGCTTAAGGAGACCCAGTACTTC
CASSLASLGALKETQYF
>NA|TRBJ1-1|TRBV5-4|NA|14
TGTGCCAGCAGCTTTTCCCCAGGGTTTCCTGAAGCTTTCTTT
CASSFSPGFPEAFF
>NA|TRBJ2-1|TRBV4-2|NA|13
TGTGCCAGCAGCCAAGATCTCTACAATGAGCAGTTCTTC
CASSQDLYNEQFF
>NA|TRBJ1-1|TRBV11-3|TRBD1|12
TGTGCCAGCAAGACAGGGGGCACTGAAGCTTTCTTT
CASKTGGTEAFF
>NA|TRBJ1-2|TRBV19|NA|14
TGTGCCAGTAGTACCGTCTCCCCGGACTATGGCTACACCTTC
CASSTVSPDYGYTF
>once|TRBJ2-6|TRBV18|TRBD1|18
TGTGCCAGCTCACCAGGGACAGGGGGCAGATCTGGGGCCAACGTCCTGACTTTC
CASSPGTGGRSGANVLTF
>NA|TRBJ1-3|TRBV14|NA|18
TGTGCCAGCAGCCAAGCCTGGGAGGTCCCGGGCTCTGGAAACACCATATATTTT
CASSQAWEVPGSGNTIYF
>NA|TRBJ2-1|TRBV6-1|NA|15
TGTGCCAGCAGTGATGTAGGGAGGTCCTACAATGAGCAGTTCTTC
CASSDVGRSYNEQFF
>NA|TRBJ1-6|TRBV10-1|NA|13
TGCGCCAGCAGTGAACAGGTTAATTCACCCCTCCACTTT
CASSEQVNSPLHF
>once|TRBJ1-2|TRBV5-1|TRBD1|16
TGCGCCAGCAGCTTGGTCACCGGGACAGGAGACTATGGCTACACCTTC
CASSLVTGTGDYGYTF
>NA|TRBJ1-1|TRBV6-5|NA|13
TGTGCCAGCAGTTACTCGCCGGGGGTTGAGACTTTCTTT
CASSYSPGVETFF
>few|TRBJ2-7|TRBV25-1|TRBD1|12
TGTGACGAGGGACAGGGGAAGTACGAGCAGTACTTC
CDEGQGKYEQYF
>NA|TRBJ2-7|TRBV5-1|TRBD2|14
TGCGCCAGCAGCTTGCGGGGGGAACCCTACGAGCAGTACTTC
CASSLRGEPYEQYF
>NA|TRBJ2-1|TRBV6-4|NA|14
TGTGCCAGCAGTCAATCGACCTTTTCGGGGGAGCAGTTCTTC
CASSQSTFSGEQFF
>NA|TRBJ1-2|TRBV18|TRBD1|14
TGTGCCAGCTCACCGGGACAGAGACCTTATGGCTACACCTTC
CASSPGQRPYGYTF
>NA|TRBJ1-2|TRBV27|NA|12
TGTGCCAGCGGGCAGTCATACTATGGCTACACCTTC
CASGQSYYGYTF
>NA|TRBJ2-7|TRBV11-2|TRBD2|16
TGTGCCAGCAGCGATCGTGACAGAGCGGGAGCTCGCGAGCAGTACTTC
CASSDRDRAGAREQYF
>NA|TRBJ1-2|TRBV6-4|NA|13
TGTGCCAGCAGTGACTCGAGAGGGGGTGGCTACACCTTC
CASSDSRGGGYTF
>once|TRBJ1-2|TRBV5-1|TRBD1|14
TGCGCCAGCAGCTTGGACAGGGGGAACTATGGCTACACCTTC
CASSLDRGNYGYTF
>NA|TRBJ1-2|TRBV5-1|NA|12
TGCGCCAGCAGCCCCGAAATCCGTCAGTACACCTTC
CASSPEIRQYTF
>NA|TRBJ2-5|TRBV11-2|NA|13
TGTGCCAGCAGCTTTAACCCACGGGAGACCCAGTACTTC
CASSFNPRETQYF
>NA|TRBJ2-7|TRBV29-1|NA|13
TGCAGCGTTGCGCAGGGTCCTCCCTACGAGCAGTACTTC
CSVAQGPPYEQYF
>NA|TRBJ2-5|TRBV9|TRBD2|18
TGTGCCAGCAGCGTAGGGGTACTAGCGACTACGTGGGAAGAGACCCAGTACTTC
CASSVGVLATTWEETQYF
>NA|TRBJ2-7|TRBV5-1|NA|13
TGCGCCAGCAGCTTTAAGGGAGGAGACGAGCAGTACTTC
CASSFKGGDEQYF
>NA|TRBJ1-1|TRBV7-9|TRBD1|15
TGTGCCAGCAGCTCCTCGGGACAGGGGTTAACTGAAGCTTTCTTT
CASSSSGQGLTEAFF
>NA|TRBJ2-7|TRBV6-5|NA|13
TGTGCCAGCAGTTCCAGGGACTCCTACGAGCAGTACTTC
CASSSRDSYEQYF
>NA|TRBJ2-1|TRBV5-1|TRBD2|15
TGCGCCAGCAGGTTGAGCGGGGGGGCCTACAATGAGCAGTTCTTC
CASRLSGGAYNEQFF
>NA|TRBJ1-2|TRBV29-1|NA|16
TGCAGCGTTGAAGATCCCACTGTCCTTTTTAACTATGGCTACACCTTC
CSVEDPTVLFNYGYTF
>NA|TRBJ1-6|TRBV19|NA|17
TGTGCCAGTAGTATAGCTGGGAGGGCCGGATATAATTCACCCCTCCACTTT
CASSIAGRAGYNSPLHF
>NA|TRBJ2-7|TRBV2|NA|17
TGTGCCAGCAGTGAACCGATTGGACAGCCCATCTCCTACGAGCAGTACTTC
CASSEPIGQPISYEQYF
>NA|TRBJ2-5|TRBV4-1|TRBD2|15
TGCGCCAGCAGCCAAGTCGGGAGGGGGGTTGAGACCCAGTACTTC
CASSQVGRGVETQYF
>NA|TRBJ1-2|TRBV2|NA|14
TGTGCCAGCAGTGTAGGAGCAGGGAACTATGGCTACACCTTC
CASSVGAGNYGYTF
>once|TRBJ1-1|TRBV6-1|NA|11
TGTGCCAGCAGTGATTACAGTGAAGCTTTCTTT
CASSDYSEAFF
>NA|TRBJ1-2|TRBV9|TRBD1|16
TGTGCCAGCAGCACGGTACAGGGGGCCCTTTCCTATGGCTACACCTTC
CASSTVQGALSYGYTF
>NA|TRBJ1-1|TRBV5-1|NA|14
TGCGCCAGCAGCTTGGGGGCTCTGAACACTGAAGCTTTCTTT
CASSLGALNTEAFF
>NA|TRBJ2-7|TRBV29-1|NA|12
TGCAGCGTTTTACTTAATTACTACGAGCAGTACTTC
CSVLLNYYEQYF
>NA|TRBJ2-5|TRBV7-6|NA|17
TGTGCCAGCGCTCTCGGAGCGAGGGGGGGGGCTCAAGAGACCCAGTACTTC
CASALGARGGAQETQYF
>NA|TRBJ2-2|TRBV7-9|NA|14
TGTGCCAGCCCCCGGAGGGGGAACACCGGGGAGCTGTTTTTT
CASPRRGNTGELFF
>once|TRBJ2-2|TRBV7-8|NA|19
TGTGCCAGCAGCTTATCCCGGGTGGTAGCACTAACGAACACCGGGGAGCTGTTTTTT
CASSLSRVVALTNTGELFF
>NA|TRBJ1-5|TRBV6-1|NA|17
TGTGCCAGCAGTGATCATTTTGCAGGTAGTAAGAATCAGCCCCAGCATTTT
CASSDHFAGSKNQPQHF
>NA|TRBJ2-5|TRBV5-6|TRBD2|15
TGTGCCAGCAGTGGACTAGCGGGAGGTGGAGAGACCCAGTACTTC
CASSGLAGGGETQYF
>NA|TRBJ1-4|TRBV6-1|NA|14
TGTGCCAGCCGAGGAGCTGCAACTAATGAAAAACTGTTTTTT
CASRGAATNEKLFF
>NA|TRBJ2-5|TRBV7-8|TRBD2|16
TGTGCCAGCAGCCCGGGACTAGCGGGATTGGTAGAGACCCAGTACTTC
CASSPGLAGLVETQYF
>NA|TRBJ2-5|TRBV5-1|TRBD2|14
TGCGCCAGCAGCCGAGGGACTAGCGAAGAGACCCAGTACTTC
CASSRGTSEETQYF
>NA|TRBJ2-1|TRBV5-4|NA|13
TGTGCCAGTCAACCCGACAGTTACAATGAGCAGTTCTTC
CASQPDSYNEQFF
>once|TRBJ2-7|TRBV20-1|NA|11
TGCAGTGCTAGAGTCCTCTACGAGCAGTACTTC
CSARVLYEQYF
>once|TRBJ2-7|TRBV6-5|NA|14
TGTGCCAGCAGTTCCCCAGGGGTTAGCTACGAGCAGTACTTC
CASSSPGVSYEQYF
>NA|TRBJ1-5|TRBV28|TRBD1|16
TGTGCCAGCAGCCCTCCCGGGACAGGAAACAATCAGCCCCAGCATTTT
CASSPPGTGNNQPQHF
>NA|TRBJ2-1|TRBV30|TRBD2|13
TGTGCCTGGAGAACTAGCGGGGGAACCGGGGTGTTCTTC
CAWRTSGGTGVFF